This T cell receptor (beta chain) was retrieved from a study of CD8+CD57+ T cells in acquired aplastic anemia. Whole-study context: Average DNA yield from sorted CD4+ and CD8+ cells was around 3.2 ug.

As for this clonotype: Its target is not known.

According to the study, genomic DNA was the template for TCR beta VDJ and CDR3 profiling. One entry per CDR3 protein, called by TCRdb with MiXCR from the reads. The sample includes about 160,000 distinct CDR3 sequences, about half seen only once; the top ten take 3.2%. Notes on the study in general: Common to patients and controls were twenty-nine CD8+ CDR3 sequences.

V was clipped by 4 bases and J by 4 bases; unmatched bases: 9. Germline V gene sequence: CDR1 LNHDA, CDR2 SQIVND (reference sequence). The CDR3 runs 15 residues. In patients chosen for sequencing, flow cytometry had shown CD8+CD57+ cell expansion. Untreated patients provided the blood samples, with no therapy given before sampling. The V and J genes are TRBV19 and TRBJ2-7; 8 nucleotides match TRBD1. The sequenced sample was sorted CD4+, CD8+, or CD8+CD57+ T cells (not recorded which) from PBMCs. The sequence came from a human donor with aplastic anemia. Here the CDR3 DNA reads TGTGCCAGTAGTAGCAACGGACAGGGCCAATACGAGCAGTACTTC. Encoded protein: CASSSNGQGQYEQYF.